Presented here are 13 T cell receptor beta chains from one specimen sequenced in a study of shared clonotypes between healthy human individuals. Positively selected for CCR7, the CD45RO-negative cells used as naive CD8 cells excluded terminally differentiated effector memory CD45RA+ cells. The table came from immunoSEQ multiplex PCR; TCRdb's copy has only in-frame clones and leaves some out. Of around 600,000 clones in the sample, about 95% were seen once. Sequencing used naive CD8+ T cells sorted from blood. The receptors stem from a woman aged 25 to 39 in good health.

The rearrangement uses TRBV5-8 and TRBJ2-7; possible D gene TRBD2, 6 bases. Germline loops: CDR1 SGHTS, CDR2 YDEGEE. This CDR3 contains 16 residues. The V end was cut by 5 bases, the J end by 2 bases, with 20 bases between. The CDR3 DNA is TGTGCCAGCAGTATTACTCGGGGGTTCCCTGCCTACGAGCAGTACTTC. Translated: CASSITRGFPAYEQYF.

This sequence joins TRBV28 and TRBJ1-5; maybe TRBD1 (6 bases). The length of the CDR3 is 13 residues. Trimming shortened V by 4 bases and J by 2 bases, and 6 bases separated the two germline ends. Germline CDR1 MDHEN, CDR2 SYDVKM. The CDR3 reads CASSSGGNQPQHF. Here the CDR3 DNA reads TGTGCCAGCAGTTCAGGGGGCAATCAGCCCCAGCATTTT.

In regard to this clone: Sequence at one end of the junction differs from germline and may be a read error. This chain links TRBV20-1 with TRBJ1-2; D is perhaps TRBD1 (5 bases). This CDR3 spans 11 amino acids. CDR1 DFQATT and CDR2 SNEGSKA come from the germline V gene (reference sequence). The CDR3 loop is CSAREGRRTTF. CDR3 sequence (DNA): TGCAGTGCCAGAGAGGGGCGGAGAACCACCTTC.

This chain links TRBV27 with TRBJ2-7; tentatively, D is TRBD2 (5 bases). This CDR3 region has 15 residues. Germline CDR1 MNHEY, CDR2 SMNVEV (reference sequence). V lost 2 bases and J lost 3, with 14 bases in between. The CDR3 loop is CASSLGRALIYEQYF. The CDR3 DNA follows: TGTGCCAGCAGTTTAGGGCGGGCTCTAATCTACGAGCAGTACTTC.

CDR3 in amino acids: CASIDRGAYNEQFF. CDR3 in DNA: TGTGCCAGTATAGACAGGGGGGCCTACAATGAGCAGTTCTTC. This chain connects TRBV19 to TRBJ2-1; TRBD1 agrees at 9 bases. In germline, CDR1 is LNHDA, CDR2 SQIVND (reference sequence). This CDR3 spans 14 amino acids. The J segment lost 2 bases and the V segment lost 7 bases, leaving 3 bases of the junction unmatched.

The V call is TRBV28, the J call TRBJ2-5, with 11 bases that match TRBD2. Per the germline V gene, CDR1 is MDHEN and CDR2 is SYDVKM. V lost 6 bases, J lost 1 base, and 10 bases stayed unmatched. This CDR3 contains 17 residues. CDR3 in amino acids: CASRLILAGGPQETQYF. The CDR3 coding sequence is TGTGCCAGCAGGTTAATTTTAGCGGGAGGGCCCCAAGAGACCCAGTACTTC. Looking up the rest from reference TRBV28 and TRBJ2-5 gives the full variable domain: DVKVTQSSRYLVKRTGEKVFLECVQDMDHENMFWYRQDPGLGLRLIYFSYDVKMKEKGDIPEGYSVSREKKERFSLILESASTNQTSMYLCASRLILAGGPQETQYFGPGTRLLVL.

This clone was counted only a few times. The J gene is TRBJ1-1, the V gene TRBV28; TRBD1 is a possible D gene (5 bases). The ends were cut back, 4 bases at V and 11 bases at J, with 14 bases in the middle. The CDR3 sequence is 12 residues long. CDR1 and CDR2 from the germline V gene are MDHEN and SYDVKM. CDR3 sequence: CASSWGTGGAFF. In nucleotides, the CDR3 is TGTGCCAGCAGTTGGGGCACTGGCGGGGCTTTCTTT.

This rearrangement joins TRBV15 to TRBJ2-7; D ambiguous. Trimming shortened V by 3 bases and J by 0 bases, and 6 bases separated the two germline ends. The germline V gene encodes CDR1 LNHNV and CDR2 YYDKDF (reference sequence). This CDR3 spans 13 amino acids. Written as DNA, the CDR3 is TGTGCCACCAGCAGCGGTTACTCCTACGAGCAGTACTTC. Its protein is CATSSGYSYEQYF.

V and J are TRBV7-9 and TRBJ2-7; the D call may be TRBD1 or TRBD2 (5 bases each). CDR1 SEHNR and CDR2 FQNEAQ come from the germline V gene (reference sequence). V shed 4 bases and J shed 1 base, with 14 bases lying between them. The CDR3 has 15 residues. Here the CDR3 reads CASSSGRGPSYEQYF. DNA for the CDR3: TGTGCCAGCAGCTCGGGGCGTGGGCCGTCCTACGAGCAGTACTTC.

V usage is TRBV13 and J usage is TRBJ2-3, with 7 positions matching TRBD2. Trimming cost V 5 bases and J 0 bases; bases outside gene matches: 11. Germline lookup yields CDR1 PRHDT and CDR2 FYEKMQ (reference sequence). This CDR3 is built from 17 residues. CDR3 amino acids: CASSAGLGGRSTDTQYF. For the CDR3, the DNA is TGTGCCAGCAGCGCGGGATTAGGCGGGAGAAGCACAGATACGCAGTATTTT. Using reference TRBV13 and TRBJ2-3 for the parts outside the CDR3, the full variable domain is AAGVIQSPRHLIKEKRETATLKCYPIPRHDTVYWYQQGPGQDPQFLISFYEKMQSDKGSIPDRFSAQQFSDYHSELNMSSLELGDSALYFCASSAGLGGRSTDTQYFGPGTRLTVL.

The V call is TRBV10-3, the J call TRBJ1-1; D is possibly TRBD1 (5 bases). The CDR3 loop spans 16 amino acids. Looked up from germline, CDR1 is ENHRY and CDR2 is SYGVKD. V was pared by 5 bases and J by 0 bases, with 16 bases between. The CDR3 DNA reads TGTGCCATCAGTTCCCGGGACGTTAACATGAACACTGAAGCTTTCTTT. It encodes CAISSRDVNMNTEAFF.

This CDR3 is CASSASPGAGETQYF. CDR3 nucleotide sequence: TGTGCCAGTAGTGCCAGCCCGGGGGCAGGAGAGACCCAGTACTTC. This sequence joins TRBV19 and TRBJ2-5, with D possibly being TRBD1 or TRBD2 (6 bases each). The CDR3 sequence is 15 residues long. From germline, CDR1 is LNHDA and CDR2 SQIVND (reference sequence). The ends were cut back, 5 bases at V and 4 bases at J, with 17 bases in the middle.

The genes are TRBV6-6 and TRBJ2-7; no definite D call. CDR3 size: 12 residues. The germline V and J ends were trimmed by 7 bases and 3 bases, with 10 bases remaining between them. Germline V gives CDR1 MNHNY, CDR2 SVGAGI (reference sequence). CDR3 protein: CASTKDIYEQYF. CDR3 coding DNA: TGTGCCAGCACCAAAGACATCTACGAGCAGTACTTC.